One and the same sample provided the 32 T cell receptor beta chains below, sequenced in a study of identical twins. TCRdb reprocessed the 5' RACE reads via MiXCR and lists one record per CDR3 protein. Here the sample spans around 290,000 distinct CDR3 sequences, roughly 9.8% being singletons. The sample also formed part of further work on yellow fever vaccine responses in identical twins.

Sequencing was done on a sample of CD8+ T cells sorted from blood. Receptors originate from a woman younger than 35 in good health.

The chain recombines TRBV20-1 with TRBJ1-1, with 10 bases aligning to TRBD1. V was pared by 0 bases and J by 4 bases, with 14 bases of the junction left unmatched. Germline V gene sequence: CDR1 DFQATT, CDR2 SNEGSKA (reference sequence). The CDR3 spans 18 residues. Here the CDR3 DNA reads TGCAGTGCTAGAGATCTCTACGGCCGACAGGGGGCAGGCACTGAAGCTTTCTTT. Residues: CSARDLYGRQGAGTEAFF.

This chain links TRBV11-2 with TRBJ2-3; 7 nucleotides agree with TRBD2. Unmatched junction bases numbered 14, after V lost 4 bases and J lost 4 bases. Germline values: CDR1 SGHAT, CDR2 FQNNGV. CDR3 length: 17 amino acids. The CDR3, as DNA: TGTGCCAGCAGCTCGAGGTGGGGAGGGGTGGAGGCAGATACGCAGTATTTT. This translates into CASSSRWGGVEADTQYF.

The chain carries TRBV4-3 and TRBJ2-7; D is undetermined. The CDR3 has 16 residues. Germline CDR1 and CDR2: LGHNA and YSLEER. Trimming removed 0 bases from V and 0 bases from J, with 12 bases in between. The CDR3 loop reads CASSQDWAGNSYEQYF. In DNA form, the CDR3 reads TGCGCCAGCAGCCAAGATTGGGCAGGAAACTCCTACGAGCAGTACTTC.

This clonotype has at least ten counts. V and J are TRBV29-1 and TRBJ1-3; TRBD1 agrees at 7 bases. V was pared by 1 base and J by 0 bases, with 9 bases of the junction left unmatched. Germline V gene data show CDR1 as SQVTM and CDR2 as ANQGSEA. The CDR3 runs 17 residues. The CDR3 bases are TGCAGCGTTGAAGTCTTCCAGACAGGGCGCTCTGGAAACACCATATATTTT. This encodes CSVEVFQTGRSGNTIYF.

This clonotype was counted only a few times. The rearrangement uses TRBV30 and TRBJ2-3; D possibly corresponds to TRBD2 (6 bases). V was clipped by 6 bases and J by 4 bases, with 11 bases between them. The CDR3 loop spans 12 amino acids. Per the germline V gene, CDR1 is GTSNPN and CDR2 is SVGIG (reference sequence). The CDR3 region is CACGGSADTQYF. CDR3 bases: TGTGCCTGTGGGGGGAGTGCAGATACGCAGTATTTT.

This clonotype has a count of ten or more. This rearrangement joins TRBV12-3 or TRBV12-4 to TRBJ1-6; D uncertain. CDR3 length: 15 residues. V was cut by 11 bases and J by 6 bases, with 20 bases left in between. The CDR3 here is CARRPNIEGNSPLHF. The CDR3 DNA reads TGTGCCCGTAGGCCCAACATCGAGGGTAATTCACCCCTCCACTTT.

This clonotype has at least ten counts. In nucleotides, the CDR3 is TGTGCCAGCAGCTTGGGGACTTATAGCAATCAGCCCCAGCATTTT. It encodes CASSLGTYSNQPQHF. This chain joins TRBV7-2 and TRBJ1-5; D is possibly TRBD1 (5 bases). Trimming cost V 3 bases and J 0 bases, with 9 bases left between them. Germline V gene data show CDR1 as SGHTA and CDR2 as FQGNSA. The CDR3 spans 15 residues.

The chain is built from TRBV29-1 and TRBJ1-2; D may be TRBD1 (6 bases). This CDR3 is built from 13 residues. V dropped 4 bases and J dropped 8 bases, with 17 bases sitting between them. Looked up from germline, CDR1 is SQVTM and CDR2 is ANQGSEA. For the CDR3, the DNA is TGCAGCGTTGGAGGGGGTGGGGTAGAAGGCTACACCTTC. Residues: CSVGGGGVEGYTF.

The chain is built from TRBV23-1 and TRBJ2-6; no clear D gene. TRBV23-1 is treated as an ORF (open reading frame) with a function not yet certain. The germline V and J ends were trimmed by 3 bases and 0 bases, with 15 bases remaining between them. This CDR3 contains 18 residues. The CDR3 protein is CASSQGKGSFSGANVLTF. CDR3 in DNA: TGCGCCAGCAGTCAGGGGAAGGGCTCTTTCTCTGGGGCCAACGTCCTGACTTTC.

This chain connects TRBV6-1 to TRBJ1-6; 7 nucleotides match TRBD1. This CDR3 comprises 14 residues. V shed 6 bases and J 10 bases; nucleotides not matched to a gene: 9. Germline V CDR1 and CDR2: MNHNS, SASEGT. The CDR3 reads CASRTLRGDSPLHF. CDR3 nucleotides: TGTGCCAGCAGGACCCTCAGGGGGGACTCACCCCTCCACTTT.

This clonotype was observed many times. V is TRBV5-1 and J is TRBJ2-1; 12 bases line up with TRBD2. Trimming at V came to 4 bases and at J to 2 bases, leaving 10 bases not matched to a gene. Looked up from germline, CDR1 is SGHRS and CDR2 is YFSETQ. This CDR3 region has 18 residues. This chain's CDR3 is CASSLGLAGPSAYNEQFF. CDR3 sequence (DNA): TGCGCCAGCAGCCTGGGACTAGCGGGCCCCAGCGCCTACAATGAGCAGTTCTTC.

This clonotype has a count of ten or more. The J gene is TRBJ2-7, the V gene TRBV10-3, with TRBD1 as a possible D gene (5 bases). This CDR3 region has 13 residues. The germline CDR1 and CDR2 sequences are ENHRY and SYGVKD. V dropped 0 bases and J dropped 2 bases, with 5 bases sitting between them. The CDR3, as DNA: TGTGCCATCAGTGAGTCGACAGCCTACGAGCAGTACTTC. This translates into CAISESTAYEQYF.

The table lists this clonotype with many counts. The chain has TRBV27 and TRBJ2-3; D is uncertain. Germline values: CDR1 MNHEY, CDR2 SMNVEV (reference sequence). V lost 2 bases to trimming and J lost 0 bases, with 9 bases between them. The CDR3 runs to 15 residues. The CDR3 reads CASSLLAESTDTQYF. As DNA, the CDR3 is TGTGCCAGCAGTTTACTGGCAGAGAGCACAGATACGCAGTATTTT.

As for this clonotype: At one end, the junction sequence differs from germline, possibly due to a read error. The chain combines TRBV6-5 with TRBJ2-1; no reliable D call. Germline-derived CDR1 and CDR2 are MNHEY and SVGAGI. The CDR3 is made up of 13 amino acids. This chain's CDR3 is CVSSYSPYNEQFF. CDR3 nucleotide sequence: TGTGTCAGCAGTTACTCCCCTTACAATGAGCAGTTCTTC.

This clonotype was detected a few times. The V and J genes are TRBV7-6 and TRBJ1-3; D not certain. Trimming stripped 4 bases from V and 2 bases from J, with 18 bases between. Germline-derived CDR1 and CDR2 are SGHVS and FNYEAQ. The CDR3 has 17 amino acids. In DNA, the CDR3 is TGTGCCAGCAGCTCGCCGAAAACAGCTGATACTGGAAACACCATATATTTT. This encodes CASSSPKTADTGNTIYF. Combining the CDR3 with reference TRBV7-6 and TRBJ1-3 gives the whole variable domain GAGVSQSPRYKVTKRGQDVALRCDPISGHVSLYWYRQALGQGPEFLTYFNYEAQQDKSGLPNDRFSAERPEGSISTLTIQRTEQRDSAMYRCASSSPKTADTGNTIYFGEGSWLTVV.

A remark on this clonotype: One junction end disagrees with the germline gene, perhaps due to a read error. This chain links TRBV7-6 with TRBJ2-3; 9 bases align to TRBD1. Germline CDR1 SGHVS, CDR2 FNYEAQ. The CDR3 contains 15 residues. CDR3 loop: CVSSLVGQGSDTQYF. The CDR3 DNA reads as TGTGTCAGCAGCTTAGTCGGACAGGGGTCAGATACGCAGTATTTT.

Only a few counts were recorded for this clonotype. The junction departs from germline at one end; a sequencing error may be responsible. The rearrangement links TRBV20-1 to TRBJ2-7, with 8 bases aligning to TRBD2. The CDR3 length is 15 residues. From germline, CDR1 is DFQATT and CDR2 SNEGSKA (reference sequence). Written as DNA, the CDR3 is TGCTGTGCTAGAGATCAGGGACTAGTACTATACGAGCAGTACTTC. It translates to CCARDQGLVLYEQYF.

This clonotype was counted a few times. V usage is TRBV9 and J usage is TRBJ2-7; D might be TRBD2 (5 bases). The CDR3 length is 17 residues. Germline CDR1 reads SGDLS; CDR2 reads YYNGEE. Trimming shortened V by 0 bases and J by 0 bases, and 16 bases separated the two germline ends. Here the CDR3 DNA reads TGTGCCAGCAGCGTAGGGTCCGGGGTCCAAAGCTCCTACGAGCAGTACTTC. Protein sequence: CASSVGSGVQSSYEQYF.

This clonotype was counted ten times or more. The chain has TRBV12-3 or TRBV12-4 and TRBJ2-1; D unresolved. Trimming took off 1 base at V and 6 bases at J, with 4 bases between the two ends. The CDR3 has 12 amino acids. The CDR3 spells CASSLGANEQFF. CDR3 coding DNA: TGTGCCAGCAGTTTAGGGGCCAATGAGCAGTTCTTC.

This clonotype appeared a few times. The chain combines TRBV20-1 with TRBJ2-2; D is undetermined. The CDR3 is made up of 13 amino acids. Germline CDR1 reads DFQATT; CDR2 reads SNEGSKA (reference sequence). V was cut by 6 bases and J by 1 base, with 9 bases left in between. The CDR3 nucleotides are TGCAGTGCCCCCGACAAGAACACCGGGGAGCTGTTTTTT. Amino acids: CSAPDKNTGELFF.

V and J are TRBV4-3 and TRBJ2-7; 8 nucleotides line up with TRBD1. The CDR3 is 18 residues long. CDR1 and CDR2 (germline): LGHNA, YSLEER. V trimming: 0 bases; J trimming: 5 bases; junction bases outside the gene matches: 15. In DNA form, the CDR3 reads TGCGCCAGCAGCCAAGAACTCCCGAGGACAGGGTTATTCGACGAGCAGTACTTC. Protein: CASSQELPRTGLFDEQYF.

A few counts support this clonotype. The chain joins TRBV7-6 to TRBJ2-5; 10 bases fit TRBD2. The germline V gene encodes CDR1 SGHVS and CDR2 FNYEAQ. The CDR3 runs to 16 residues. Losses at the gene ends were 5 bases for V and 5 bases for J; bases not matched to a gene: 11. CDR3 sequence: CASSQGGLAGVETQYF. The CDR3 DNA follows: TGTGCCAGCAGCCAAGGAGGGCTAGCGGGAGTCGAGACCCAGTACTTC.

The rearrangement links TRBV28 to TRBJ2-6; perhaps TRBD1 as D (5 bases). V was trimmed by 5 bases and J by 0 bases, leaving 8 bases between them. CDR3 length: 15 residues. Germline CDR1 is MDHEN and CDR2 is SYDVKM. As DNA, the CDR3 is TGTGCCAGCAGTACAGGCAACTCTGGGGCCAACGTCCTGACTTTC. As protein: CASSTGNSGANVLTF.

This clonotype was recorded many times. The genes are TRBV6-1 and TRBJ1-2; no clear D. Germline assignment: CDR1 MNHNS and CDR2 SASEGT. With 1 base removed from V and 5 bases from J, the gap between germline ends came to 8 bases. The CDR3 is 13 residues long. CDR3 sequence reads: CASSEGGRYGYTF. CDR3 DNA sequence: TGTGCCAGCAGTGAAGGGGGTCGGTATGGCTACACCTTC.

In this sample, this clonotype turned up a few times. This sequence joins TRBV27 and TRBJ2-7, with D maybe TRBD2 (6 bases). Germline V gene data show CDR1 as MNHEY and CDR2 as SMNVEV (reference sequence). This CDR3 has 15 amino acids. Trimming removed 6 bases from V and 1 base from J, with 16 bases in between. CDR3 region: CASRARGVTSYEQYF. The CDR3 DNA reads as TGTGCCAGCAGGGCCCGCGGGGTCACTTCCTACGAGCAGTACTTC.

The V gene is TRBV7-8, the J gene TRBJ2-2, with 8 bases fitting TRBD1. Trimming removed 5 bases from V and 1 base from J; junction bases left unmatched: 9. The CDR3 covers 17 residues. Germline CDR1 reads SGHVS; CDR2 reads FQNEAQ. The DNA of the CDR3 is TGTGCCAGCAGCATACTGTGGACAGGGCTGAACACCGGGGAGCTGTTTTTT. Translated, it gives CASSILWTGLNTGELFF.

The chain uses TRBV4-3 and TRBJ2-7; tentatively, D is TRBD2 (6 bases). Germline lookup yields CDR1 LGHNA and CDR2 YSLEER. This CDR3 is 15 amino acids long. V dropped 3 bases and J dropped 1 base, with 13 bases sitting between them. CDR3 sequence: CASSHDRAGSYEQYF. The CDR3, as DNA: TGCGCCAGCAGCCACGATAGGGCGGGATCCTACGAGCAGTACTTC.

The V gene is TRBV12-3 or TRBV12-4, the J gene TRBJ2-1; 8 bases are shared with TRBD2. With 5 bases clipped from V and 6 bases from J, the junction kept 15 bases outside the gene matches. CDR3 length: 17 residues. This CDR3 is CASSDIHGGLVSNEQFF. The CDR3 DNA reads TGTGCCAGCAGTGACATCCACGGGGGACTAGTTAGCAATGAGCAGTTCTTC.

In this sample, this clonotype turned up many times. J is TRBJ2-7 and V is TRBV29-1; TRBD1 matches at 8 bases. Looked up from germline, CDR1 is SQVTM and CDR2 is ANQGSEA. The junction had 7 bases not matched to a gene; V was cut back by 6 bases and J by 3 bases. The CDR3 loop spans 13 amino acids. The CDR3 nucleotides are TGCAGCGTCGTTCTAGGGACAGGCTACGAGCAGTACTTC. Translating gives CSVVLGTGYEQYF.

In this sample, this clonotype turned up a few times. The chain employs TRBV11-1 and TRBJ2-1, with a possible D match to TRBD1 (5 bases). CDR3 length: 18 residues. Trimming cost V 4 bases and J 3 bases, with 22 bases left between them. Germline values: CDR1 SGHAT, CDR2 FQDESV (reference sequence). The DNA for the CDR3 is TGTGCCAGCAGCTCTAACCTTCTCCCCCGACAGAGCTACAATGAGCAGTTCTTC. Its protein product is CASSSNLLPRQSYNEQFF.

At least ten counts were recorded for this clonotype. The V and J genes are TRBV12-3 or TRBV12-4 and TRBJ2-1; D gene ambiguous. The V and J ends lost 5 bases and 6 bases respectively, with 11 bases between them. The CDR3 consists of 13 residues. The CDR3 is CASSAVLVNEQFF. CDR3 coding DNA: TGTGCCAGCAGTGCGGTCCTAGTCAATGAGCAGTTCTTC.

This clonotype was observed at least ten times. The rearrangement joins TRBV7-2 to TRBJ2-7; TRBD2 matches 7 bases. Germline V gene lookup returns CDR1 SGHTA and CDR2 FQGNSA. V shed 0 bases, J shed 0 bases, and the junction held 11 bases outside the gene matches. The CDR3 totals 18 residues. CDR3 nucleotides: TGTGCCAGCAGCTTAGCGCCGACTAGCCCTCCTCTCTCCTACGAGCAGTACTTC. Amino acid sequence: CASSLAPTSPPLSYEQYF.